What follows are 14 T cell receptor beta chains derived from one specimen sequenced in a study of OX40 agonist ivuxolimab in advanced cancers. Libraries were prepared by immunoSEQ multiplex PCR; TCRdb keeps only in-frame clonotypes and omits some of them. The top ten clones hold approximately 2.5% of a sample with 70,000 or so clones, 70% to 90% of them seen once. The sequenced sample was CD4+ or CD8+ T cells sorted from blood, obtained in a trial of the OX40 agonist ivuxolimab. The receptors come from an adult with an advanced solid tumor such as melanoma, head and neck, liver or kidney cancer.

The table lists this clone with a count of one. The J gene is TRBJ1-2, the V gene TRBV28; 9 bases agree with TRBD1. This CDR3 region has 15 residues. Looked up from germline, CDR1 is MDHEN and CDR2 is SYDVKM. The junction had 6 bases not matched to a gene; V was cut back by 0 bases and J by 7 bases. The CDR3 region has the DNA TGTGCCAGCAGTTTATGGGCGACAGGGGGTCGTGGCTACACCTTC. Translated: CASSLWATGGRGYTF.

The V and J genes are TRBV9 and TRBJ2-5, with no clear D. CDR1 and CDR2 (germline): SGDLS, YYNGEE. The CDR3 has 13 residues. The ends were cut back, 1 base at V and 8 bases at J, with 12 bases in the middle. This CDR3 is CASSVRDTDTQYF. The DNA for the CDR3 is TGTGCCAGCAGCGTAAGGGATACGGACACCCAGTACTTC.

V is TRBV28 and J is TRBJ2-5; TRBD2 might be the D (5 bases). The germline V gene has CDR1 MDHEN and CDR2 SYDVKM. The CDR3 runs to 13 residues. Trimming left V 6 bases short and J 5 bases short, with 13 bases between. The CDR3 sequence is CASRLPGMETQYF. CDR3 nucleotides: TGTGCCAGCAGACTCCCGGGGATGGAGACCCAGTACTTC. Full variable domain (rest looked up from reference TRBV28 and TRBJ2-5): DVKVTQSSRYLVKRTGEKVFLECVQDMDHENMFWYRQDPGLGLRLIYFSYDVKMKEKGDIPEGYSVSREKKERFSLILESASTNQTSMYLCASRLPGMETQYFGPGTRLLVL.

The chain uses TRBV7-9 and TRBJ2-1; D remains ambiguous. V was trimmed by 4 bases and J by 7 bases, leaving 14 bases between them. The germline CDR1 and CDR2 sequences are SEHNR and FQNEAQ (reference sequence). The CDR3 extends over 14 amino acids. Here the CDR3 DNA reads TGTGCCAGCAGCTACTCCGGGCCCTTAAATGAGCAGTTCTTC. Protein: CASSYSGPLNEQFF.

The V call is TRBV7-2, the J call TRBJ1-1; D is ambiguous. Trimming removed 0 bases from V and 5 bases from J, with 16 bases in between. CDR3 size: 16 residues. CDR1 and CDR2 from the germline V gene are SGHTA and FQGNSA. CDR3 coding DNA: TGTGCCAGCAGCTTAGCCGGGCAGTGGGGTGGGACTGAAGCTTTCTTT. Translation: CASSLAGQWGGTEAFF.

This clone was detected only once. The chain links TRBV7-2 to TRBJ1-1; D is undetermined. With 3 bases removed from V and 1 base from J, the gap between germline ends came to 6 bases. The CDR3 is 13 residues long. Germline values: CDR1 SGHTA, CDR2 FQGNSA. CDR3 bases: TGTGCCAGCAGCTTCACAGAGAACACTGAAGCTTTCTTT. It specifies CASSFTENTEAFF.

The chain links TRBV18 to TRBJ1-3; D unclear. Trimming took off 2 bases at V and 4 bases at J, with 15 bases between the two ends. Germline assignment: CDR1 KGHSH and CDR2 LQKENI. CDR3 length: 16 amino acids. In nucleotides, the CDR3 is TGTGCCAGCTCACCAGGATACGCTGGGGTAGGAAACACCATATATTTT. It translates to CASSPGYAGVGNTIYF.

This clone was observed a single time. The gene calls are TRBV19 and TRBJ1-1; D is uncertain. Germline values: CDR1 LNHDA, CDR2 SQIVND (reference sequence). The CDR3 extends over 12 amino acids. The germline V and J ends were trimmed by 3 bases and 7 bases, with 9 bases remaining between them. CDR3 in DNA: TGTGCCAGTAGTATCCAATACGGTGAAGCTTTCTTT. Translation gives CASSIQYGEAFF. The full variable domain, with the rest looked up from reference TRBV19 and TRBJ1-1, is DGGITQSPKYLFRKEGQNVTLSCEQNLNHDAMYWYRQDPGQGLRLIYYSQIVNDFQKGDIAEGYSVSREKKESFPLTVTSAQKNPTAFYLCASSIQYGEAFFGQGTRLTVV.

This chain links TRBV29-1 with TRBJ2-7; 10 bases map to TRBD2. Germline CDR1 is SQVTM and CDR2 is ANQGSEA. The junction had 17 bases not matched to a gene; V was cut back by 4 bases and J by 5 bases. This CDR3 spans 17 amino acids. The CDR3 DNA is TGCAGCGTTGTGGGACGTCTCGAGCGGGAGGGCCTGGACGAGCAGTACTTC. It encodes CSVVGRLEREGLDEQYF.

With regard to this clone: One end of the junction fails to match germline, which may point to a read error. The CDR3 coding sequence is TGTGCTAGCAGCCGGGGGGGCGGAGAGCTGTTTTTT. Translation: CASSRGGGELFF. The gene calls are TRBV7-7 and TRBJ2-2, with 8 bases identical to TRBD2. Germline lookup yields CDR1 SSHAT and CDR2 FNYEAQ (reference sequence). This CDR3 region has 12 residues.

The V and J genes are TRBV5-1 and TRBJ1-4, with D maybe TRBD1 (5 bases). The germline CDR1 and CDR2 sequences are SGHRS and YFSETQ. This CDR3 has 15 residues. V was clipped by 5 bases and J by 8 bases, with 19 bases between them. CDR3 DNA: TGCGCCAGCAGACGTACCGGGACCACGGAGGAAAAACTGTTTTTT. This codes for CASRRTGTTEEKLFF. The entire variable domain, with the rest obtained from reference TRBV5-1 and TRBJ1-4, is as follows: KAGVTQTPRYLIKTRGQQVTLSCSPISGHRSVSWYQQTPGQGLQFLFEYFSETQRNKGNFPGRFSGRQFSNSRSEMNVSTLELGDSALYLCASRRTGTTEEKLFFGSGTQLSVL.

The CDR3 loop is CAWSTKDGRNQPQHF. The CDR3 DNA reads TGTGCCTGGAGTACTAAGGACGGACGCAATCAGCCCCAGCATTTT. The gene calls are TRBV30 and TRBJ1-5; no reliable D call. CDR1 and CDR2 from the germline V gene are GTSNPN and SVGIG (reference sequence). This CDR3 comprises 15 residues. Trimming cost V 2 bases and J 2 bases, with 13 bases left between them.

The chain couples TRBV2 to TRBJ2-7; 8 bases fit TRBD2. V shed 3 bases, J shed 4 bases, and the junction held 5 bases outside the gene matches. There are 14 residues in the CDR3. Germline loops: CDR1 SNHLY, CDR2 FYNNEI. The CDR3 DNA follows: TGTGCCAGCAGTGATCTGGGCGGGGGGTACGAGCAGTACTTC. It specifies CASSDLGGGYEQYF.

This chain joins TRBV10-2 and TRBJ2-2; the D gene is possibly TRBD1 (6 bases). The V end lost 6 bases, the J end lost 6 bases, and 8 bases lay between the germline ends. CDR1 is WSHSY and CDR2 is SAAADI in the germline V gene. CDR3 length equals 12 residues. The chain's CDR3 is CASRPGAGELFF. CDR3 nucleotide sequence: TGCGCCAGCAGGCCAGGGGCCGGGGAGCTGTTTTTT.